Following are 9 T cell receptor beta chains from one sample sequenced in a study of blood T cell repertoires in COVID-19. The protocol was immunoSEQ multiplex PCR, while the TCRdb copy is restricted to in-frame clones and leaves out a portion. The sample lists approximately 190,000 clones; roughly four fifths were seen once. Source material: peripheral blood. These receptor sequences come from a woman aged 40-49 years with acute or convalescent COVID-19.

The J gene is TRBJ2-1, the V gene TRBV7-9; tentatively, D is TRBD1 (6 bases). Germline V gene sequence: CDR1 SEHNR, CDR2 FQNEAQ (reference sequence). Trimming took 3 bases from V and 5 from J, leaving 11 bases between them. This CDR3 is 14 amino acids long. CDR3 sequence (DNA): TGTGCCAGCAGCTTGACCCAGGGGAACAATGAGCAGTTCTTC. This gives the protein CASSLTQGNNEQFF.

V is TRBV11-2 and J is TRBJ1-3; D remains unclear. With 4 bases removed from V and 4 bases from J, the gap between germline ends came to 5 bases. CDR1 SGHAT and CDR2 FQNNGV come from the germline V gene. The CDR3 length is 12 residues. The CDR3 coding sequence is TGTGCCAGCAGCTCTTTGGGAAACACCATATATTTT. This sequence encodes CASSSLGNTIYF.

V gene TRBV12-3 or TRBV12-4 combines with J gene TRBJ1-1; a possible D gene is TRBD1 (6 bases). The CDR3 length is 12 residues. Trimming removed 2 bases at V and 6 bases at J, with 7 bases between. The CDR3 nucleotides are TGTGCCAGCAGTTTAAGGGGGTCTGAAGCTTTCTTT. Translation: CASSLRGSEAFF.

This clone was seen many times. The genes are TRBV15 and TRBJ2-7; 10 bases fit TRBD1. This CDR3 has 15 residues. Germline CDR1 LNHNV, CDR2 YYDKDF (reference sequence). The ends lost 3 bases at V and 7 bases at J; junction bases unmatched: 9. As DNA, the CDR3 is TGTGCCACCAGCAGCCGGGACAGGGGTGTATGGGAGCAGTACTTC. Protein: CATSSRDRGVWEQYF.

The chain is built from TRBV9 and TRBJ2-5; 12 positions agree with TRBD2. In germline, CDR1 is SGDLS, CDR2 YYNGEE. The CDR3 consists of 17 residues. V dropped 0 bases and J dropped 5; count of bases not matched to a gene: 8. The CDR3 region has the DNA TGTGCCAGCAGCGTAGAGGCTAGCGGGGGGGCAGGGGAGACCCAGTACTTC. Translation gives CASSVEASGGAGETQYF. Looking up the rest from reference TRBV9 and TRBJ2-5 gives the full variable domain: DSGVTQTPKHLITATGQRVTLRCSPRSGDLSVYWYQQSLDQGLQFLIQYYNGEERAKGNILERFSAQQFPDLHSELNLSSLELGDSALYFCASSVEASGGAGETQYFGPGTRLLVL.

This rearrangement joins TRBV19 to TRBJ2-1, with D possibly matching TRBD2 (5 bases). Germline V lookup: CDR1 LNHDA, CDR2 SQIVND (reference sequence). The CDR3 extends over 15 amino acids. The ends were cut back, 6 bases at V and 3 bases at J, with 15 bases in the middle. CDR3 bases: TGTGCCAGTAGGCGGAGGACGCCGAGCTACAATGAGCAGTTCTTC. As protein: CASRRRTPSYNEQFF.

The gene calls are TRBV4-1 and TRBJ1-5; no definite D call. The CDR3 sequence is 15 residues long. Trimming took 0 bases from V and 2 from J, leaving 8 bases between them. Germline V lookup: CDR1 MGHRA, CDR2 YSYEKL. The CDR3 DNA reads as TGCGCCAGCAGCCAAGATCTTCTAGGCAATCAGCCCCAGCATTTT. This codes for CASSQDLLGNQPQHF.

This chain connects TRBV7-2 to TRBJ1-1; possibly TRBD1 for D (6 bases). Trimming stripped 3 bases from V and 3 bases from J, with 11 bases between. Per germline, CDR1 SGHTA and CDR2 FQGNSA. The CDR3 is 14 residues long. CDR3 bases: TGTGCCAGCAGCTTTTTAGGGGGGGACACTGAAGCTTTCTTT. It codes for CASSFLGGDTEAFF.

The chain couples TRBV7-9 to TRBJ1-4; D perhaps matches TRBD1 (6 bases). Germline values: CDR1 SEHNR, CDR2 FQNEAQ (reference sequence). This CDR3 has 15 residues. V lost 5 bases, J lost 0 bases, and 10 bases lay in between. DNA for the CDR3: TGTGCCAGCAGCCCGAGGACAGCAACTAATGAAAAACTGTTTTTT. Translation gives CASSPRTATNEKLFF.